This entry features one TCR beta chain sequence. At the DNA level, this CDR3 is encoded by other sequences in the same sample as well. This specimen comes from a study of beta chain features in type 1 diabetes. Sequenced material consisted of expressed TCRB transcripts (all of the isolated RNA was reverse transcribed). This table comes from immunoSEQ multiplex PCR, and its TCRdb copy is limited to in-frame clones, with some not included. The sample consists of some 410,000 clones, about 10% of them appearing once. Per germline, CDR1 MDHEN and CDR2 SYDVKM. The CDR3 extends over 13 amino acids. V was trimmed by 6 bases and J by 1 base, leaving 4 bases between them.

The V and J genes are TRBV28 and TRBJ2-6, with unresolved D. What was sequenced was naive CD4+ T cells from blood. This receptor was obtained from a woman under 30 in good health. The CDR3 sequence is CASRQSGANVLTF. CDR3 sequence (DNA): TGTGCCAGCAGGCAGTCTGGGGCCAACGTCCTGACTTTC.